Listed below are T cell receptor beta chains from one sample, sequenced in a study of shared clonotypes between healthy human individuals. Clones were sequenced by immunoSEQ multiplex PCR, and TCRdb holds only the in-frame ones, with some missing. The sample lists around 200,000 clones; just under 95% were seen once. Sequencing was performed on naive CD4+ T cells sorted from blood. The receptor set was obtained from a woman younger than 45 in good health. The CDR3 runs from the conserved cysteine through the conserved F or W. D genes are given only for firm matches.

j_gene | v_gene | d_gene | CDR3aa | CDR3nt
TRBJ2-7 | TRBV7-2 | TRBD2 | CASSLGASGTYEQYF | TGTGCCAGCAGCTTAGGTGCTAGCGGGACCTACGAGCAGTACTTC
TRBJ1-1 | TRBV11-1 | - | CPRQAGNTLGTEAFF | TGTCCCCGCCAGGCAGGCAATACCTTGGGCACTGAAGCTTTCTTT
TRBJ1-4 | TRBV4-2 | - | CASSQDRGGANEKLFF | TGTGCCAGCAGCCAAGATAGAGGGGGAGCTAATGAAAAACTGTTTTTT
TRBJ2-7 | TRBV6-5 | TRBD1 | CASSYSMWDRVNEQYF | TGTGCCAGCAGTTACTCGATGTGGGACAGGGTCAACGAGCAGTACTTC
TRBJ2-1 | TRBV7-6 | TRBD2 | CASSISSGNYNEQFF | TGTGCCAGCAGCATCTCTAGCGGGAATTACAATGAGCAGTTCTTC
TRBJ1-5 | TRBV28 | TRBD1 | CASLQGTANQPQHF | TGTGCCAGCCTCCAAGGGACAGCGAATCAGCCCCAGCATTTT
TRBJ2-6 | TRBV19 | - | CASSTLRPRGNGANVLTF | TGTGCCAGTAGTACACTCCGGCCTAGAGGTAATGGGGCCAACGTCCTGACTTTC
TRBJ2-3 | TRBV9 | - | CASSVAADPPWSTDTQYF | TGTGCCAGCAGCGTAGCTGCGGACCCACCTTGGAGCACAGATACGCAGTATTTT
TRBJ1-2 | TRBV6-4 | - | CASSDPPNGYTF | TGTGCCAGCAGTGACCCTCCCAACGGCTACACCTTC
TRBJ1-1 | TRBV18 | - | CASSLASGTRDTEAFF | TGTGCCAGCTCATTGGCATCCGGGACAAGGGATACTGAAGCTTTCTTT
TRBJ1-2 | TRBV28 | TRBD1 | CASSFLPYRGSHGYTF | TGTGCCAGCAGTTTTCTGCCATACAGGGGTTCGCATGGCTACACCTTC
TRBJ2-7 | TRBV9 | - | CASSVETAQIYEQYF | TGTGCCAGCAGCGTAGAGACTGCTCAAATCTACGAGCAGTACTTC
TRBJ2-1 | TRBV11-2 | TRBD1 | CASSFTGGRQFF | TGTGCCAGCAGCTTTACAGGGGGTCGCCAGTTCTTC
TRBJ1-5 | TRBV6-5 | - | CASRAGQFSNQPQHF | TGTGCCAGCAGAGCCGGACAGTTTAGCAATCAGCCCCAGCATTTT
TRBJ2-7 | TRBV28 | - | CASSFGVQARSYF | TGTGCCAGCAGTTTTGGGGTCCAGGCGCGTAGTTACTTC
TRBJ1-1 | TRBV10-1 | - | CASSAGHAREAFF | TGCGCCAGCAGTGCCGGACACGCCCGTGAAGCTTTCTTT
TRBJ1-1 | TRBV6-5 | - | CASSSPGDPRGTEAFF | TGTGCCAGCAGTTCCCCGGGGGACCCAAGGGGCACTGAAGCTTTCTTT
TRBJ2-7 | TRBV28 | - | CASSAGIPAYEQYF | TGTGCCAGCAGTGCCGGGATACCCGCCTACGAGCAGTACTTC
TRBJ1-1 | TRBV18 | - | CASSPYPENTEAFF | TGTGCCAGCTCCCCCTATCCGGAGAACACTGAAGCTTTCTTT
TRBJ2-7 | TRBV19 | - | CASSRDGEYEQYF | TGTGCCAGTAGTAGGGACGGAGAATACGAGCAGTACTTC
TRBJ2-3 | TRBV7-2 | - | CASSSLLGADTQYF | TGTGCCAGCAGCTCTCTCCTAGGGGCAGATACGCAGTATTTT
TRBJ1-4 | TRBV28 | - | CASSLGGQSNEKLFF | TGTGCCAGCAGTTTAGGCGGACAGTCGAATGAAAAACTGTTTTTT